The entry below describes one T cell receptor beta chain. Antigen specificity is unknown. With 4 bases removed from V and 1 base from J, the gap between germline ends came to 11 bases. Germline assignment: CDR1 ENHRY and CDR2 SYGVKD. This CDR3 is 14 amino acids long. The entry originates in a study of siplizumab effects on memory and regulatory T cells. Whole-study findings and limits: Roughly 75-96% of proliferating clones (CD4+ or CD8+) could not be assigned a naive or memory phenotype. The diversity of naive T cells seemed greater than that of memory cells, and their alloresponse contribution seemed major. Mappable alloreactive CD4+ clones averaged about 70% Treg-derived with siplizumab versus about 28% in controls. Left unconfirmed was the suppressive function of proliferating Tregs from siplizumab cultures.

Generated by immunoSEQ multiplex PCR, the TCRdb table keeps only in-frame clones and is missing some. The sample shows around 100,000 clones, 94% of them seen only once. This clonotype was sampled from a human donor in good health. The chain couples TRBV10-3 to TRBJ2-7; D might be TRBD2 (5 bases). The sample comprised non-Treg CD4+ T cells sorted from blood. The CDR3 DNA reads TGTGCCATCAGTGTCCGGGATTATTCCTACGAGCAGTACTTC. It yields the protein CAISVRDYSYEQYF.